Presented here are 3 T cell receptor beta chains from one specimen sequenced in a study of human T cells and chemical hapten exposure. Described time point: patch test 3, about 24 weeks after DPC sensitization. The treatment denotes: therapeutic diphenylcyclopropenone sensitization with weekly scalp DPC. Each CDR3 protein is one row after TCRdb ran MiXCR on the RACE reads. The sample yields over 75,000 distinct CDR3 sequences, 9.5% to 13% seen once. The specimen comprised whole blood, sampled in connection with sensitization to the hapten diphenylcyclopropenone (DPC). The receptors stem from a woman aged 25 to 39 with alopecia areata. Some clones in this sample may be carry-over from other donors' samples.

This clonotype is deemed medium-sized (0.01 to 0.1%). This chain joins TRBV4-2 and TRBJ2-1; D is unclear. The germline V gene has CDR1 LGHNA and CDR2 YNFKEQ. Trimming stripped 0 bases from V and 6 bases from J, with 12 bases between. The CDR3 is made up of 15 amino acids. This CDR3 reads CASSQDTGTPNEQFF. The DNA for the CDR3 is TGTGCCAGCAGCCAAGATACCGGCACCCCCAATGAGCAGTTCTTC.

This clonotype was counted many times. This rearrangement joins TRBV20-1 to TRBJ2-7; D possibly corresponds to TRBD2 (5 bases). The CDR3 extends over 12 amino acids. The germline CDR1 and CDR2 sequences are DFQATT and SNEGSKA (reference sequence). The V gene lost 5 bases and the J gene lost 4 bases, with 12 bases spanning the gap. The CDR3 reads CSAAGSGYEQYF. In DNA form, the CDR3 reads TGCAGTGCTGCCGGAAGCGGTTACGAGCAGTACTTC.

This clonotype came up a few times. The chain recombines TRBV4-3 with TRBJ2-7, with D maybe TRBD2 (5 bases). The CDR3 totals 17 residues. With 0 bases removed from V and 2 bases from J, the gap between germline ends came to 17 bases. Germline CDR1 reads LGHNA; CDR2 reads YSLEER. The CDR3 DNA reads TGCGCCAGCAGCCAAGAAATAAGTTCGGTGAGGGCCTACGAGCAGTACTTC. It encodes CASSQEISSVRAYEQYF.